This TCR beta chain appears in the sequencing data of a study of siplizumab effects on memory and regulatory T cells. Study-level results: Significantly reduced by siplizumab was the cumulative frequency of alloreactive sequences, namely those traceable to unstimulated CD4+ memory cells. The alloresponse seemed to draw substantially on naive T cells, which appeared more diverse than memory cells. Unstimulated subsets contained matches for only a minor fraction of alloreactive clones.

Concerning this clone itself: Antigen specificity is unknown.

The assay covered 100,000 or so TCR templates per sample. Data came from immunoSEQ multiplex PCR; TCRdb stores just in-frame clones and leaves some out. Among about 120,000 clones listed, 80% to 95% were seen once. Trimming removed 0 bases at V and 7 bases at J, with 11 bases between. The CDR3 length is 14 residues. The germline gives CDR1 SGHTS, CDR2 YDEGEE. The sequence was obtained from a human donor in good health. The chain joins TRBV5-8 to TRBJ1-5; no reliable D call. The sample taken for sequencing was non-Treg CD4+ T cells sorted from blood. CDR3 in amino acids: CASSLEAKAQPQHF. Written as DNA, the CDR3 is TGTGCCAGCAGCTTGGAGGCCAAGGCCCAGCCCCAGCATTTT.